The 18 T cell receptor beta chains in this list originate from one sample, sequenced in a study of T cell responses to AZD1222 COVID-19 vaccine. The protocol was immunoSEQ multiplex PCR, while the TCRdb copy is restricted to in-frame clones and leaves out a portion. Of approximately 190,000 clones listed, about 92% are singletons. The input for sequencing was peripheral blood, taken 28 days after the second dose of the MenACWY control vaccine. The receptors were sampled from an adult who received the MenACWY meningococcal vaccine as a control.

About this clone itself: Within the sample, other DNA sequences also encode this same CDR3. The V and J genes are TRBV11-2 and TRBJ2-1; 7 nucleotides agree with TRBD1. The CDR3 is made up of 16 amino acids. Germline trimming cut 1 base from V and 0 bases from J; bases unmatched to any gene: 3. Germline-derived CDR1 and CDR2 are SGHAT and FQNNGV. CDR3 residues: CASSLVRGSSYNEQFF. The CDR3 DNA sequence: TGTGCCAGCAGCTTAGTCAGGGGGAGCTCCTACAATGAGCAGTTCTTC.

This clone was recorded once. The CDR3: CASSQSRWNDYGYTF. The CDR3 DNA reads as TGCGCCAGCAGCCAGTCCCGGTGGAATGACTATGGCTACACCTTC. The genes are TRBV4-3 and TRBJ1-2; D is unclear. Per germline, CDR1 LGHNA and CDR2 YSLEER. Between the trimmed V and J ends, which lost 3 bases and 3 bases, there was a span of 14 bases. The CDR3 spans 15 residues.

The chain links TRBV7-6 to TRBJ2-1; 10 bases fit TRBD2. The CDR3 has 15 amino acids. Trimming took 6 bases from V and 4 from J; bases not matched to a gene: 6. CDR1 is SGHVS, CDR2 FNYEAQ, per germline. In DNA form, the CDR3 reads TGTGCCAGCAGTACGACTAGCGGGTTTTACAATGAGCAGTTCTTC. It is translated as CASSTTSGFYNEQFF.

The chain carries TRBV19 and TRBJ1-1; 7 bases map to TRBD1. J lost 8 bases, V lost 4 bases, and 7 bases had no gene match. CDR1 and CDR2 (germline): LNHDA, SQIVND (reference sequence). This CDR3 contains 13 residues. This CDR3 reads CASSTLGQREAFF. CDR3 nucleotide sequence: TGTGCCAGTAGTACCTTGGGACAGAGAGAAGCTTTCTTT. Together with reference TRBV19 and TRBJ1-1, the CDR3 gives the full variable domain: DGGITQSPKYLFRKEGQNVTLSCEQNLNHDAMYWYRQDPGQGLRLIYYSQIVNDFQKGDIAEGYSVSREKKESFPLTVTSAQKNPTAFYLCASSTLGQREAFFGQGTRLTVV.

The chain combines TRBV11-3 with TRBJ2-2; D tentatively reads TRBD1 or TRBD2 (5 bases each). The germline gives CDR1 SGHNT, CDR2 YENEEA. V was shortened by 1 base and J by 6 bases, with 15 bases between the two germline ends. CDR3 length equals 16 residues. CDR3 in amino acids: CASSLGGPEGAGELFF. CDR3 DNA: TGTGCCAGCAGCTTAGGAGGGCCAGAAGGGGCCGGGGAGCTGTTTTTT.

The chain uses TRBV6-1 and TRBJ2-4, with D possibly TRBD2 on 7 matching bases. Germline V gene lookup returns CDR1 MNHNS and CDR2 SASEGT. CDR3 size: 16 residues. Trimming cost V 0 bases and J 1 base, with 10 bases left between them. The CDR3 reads CASSEAGRGAKNIQYF. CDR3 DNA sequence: TGTGCCAGCAGTGAAGCAGGGAGGGGGGCCAAAAACATTCAGTACTTC.

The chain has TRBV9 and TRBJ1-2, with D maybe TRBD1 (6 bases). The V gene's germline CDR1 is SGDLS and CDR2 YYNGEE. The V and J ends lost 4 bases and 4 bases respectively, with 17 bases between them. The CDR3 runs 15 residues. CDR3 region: CASSIRDNRIYGYTF. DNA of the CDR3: TGTGCCAGCAGCATAAGGGACAACCGAATCTATGGCTACACCTTC.

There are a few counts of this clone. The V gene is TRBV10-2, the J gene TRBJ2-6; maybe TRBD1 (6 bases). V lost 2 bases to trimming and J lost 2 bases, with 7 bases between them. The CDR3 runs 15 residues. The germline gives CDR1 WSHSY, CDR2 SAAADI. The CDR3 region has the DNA TGCGCCAGCAGTGAGCAGGGGCCTGGGGCCAACGTCCTGACTTTC. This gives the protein CASSEQGPGANVLTF.

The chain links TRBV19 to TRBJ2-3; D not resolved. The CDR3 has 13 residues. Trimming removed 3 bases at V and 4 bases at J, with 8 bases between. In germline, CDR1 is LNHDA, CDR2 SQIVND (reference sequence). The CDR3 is CASSIITADTQYF. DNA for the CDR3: TGTGCCAGTAGTATTATTACCGCAGATACGCAGTATTTT.

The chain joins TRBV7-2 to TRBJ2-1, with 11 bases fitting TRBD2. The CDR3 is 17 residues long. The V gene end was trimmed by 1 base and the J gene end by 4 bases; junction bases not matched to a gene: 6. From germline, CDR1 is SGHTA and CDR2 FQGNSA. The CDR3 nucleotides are TGTGCCAGCAGCTTAGTGGGGACTAGCGGATTGTACAATGAGCAGTTCTTC. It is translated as CASSLVGTSGLYNEQFF.

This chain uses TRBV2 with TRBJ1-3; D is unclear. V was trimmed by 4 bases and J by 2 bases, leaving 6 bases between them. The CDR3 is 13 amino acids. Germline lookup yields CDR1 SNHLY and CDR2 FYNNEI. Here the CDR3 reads CASSADPGNTIYF. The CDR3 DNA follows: TGTGCCAGCAGTGCCGACCCTGGAAACACCATATATTTT.

The CDR3 DNA sequence: TGTGCCAGCAGCTTAAAGGAGAGGGGCACCCAGCATTTT. As protein: CASSLKERGTQHF. The chain recombines TRBV7-6 with TRBJ1-5, with D maybe TRBD1 (5 bases). Per the germline V gene, CDR1 is SGHVS and CDR2 is FNYEAQ. This CDR3 spans 13 amino acids. Trimming stripped 2 bases from V and 11 bases from J, with 13 bases between.

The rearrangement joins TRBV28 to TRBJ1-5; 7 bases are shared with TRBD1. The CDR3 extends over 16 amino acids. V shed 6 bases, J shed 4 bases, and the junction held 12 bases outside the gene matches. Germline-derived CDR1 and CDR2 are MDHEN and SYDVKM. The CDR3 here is CASSEYRGSGNQPQHF. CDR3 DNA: TGTGCCAGCAGCGAGTACAGGGGTAGTGGAAATCAGCCCCAGCATTTT.

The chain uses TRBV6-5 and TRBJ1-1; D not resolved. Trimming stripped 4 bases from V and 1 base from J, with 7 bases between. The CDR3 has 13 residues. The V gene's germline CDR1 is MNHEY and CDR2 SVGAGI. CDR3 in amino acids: CASSSPANTEAFF. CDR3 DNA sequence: TGTGCCAGCAGTTCCCCCGCGAACACTGAAGCTTTCTTT.

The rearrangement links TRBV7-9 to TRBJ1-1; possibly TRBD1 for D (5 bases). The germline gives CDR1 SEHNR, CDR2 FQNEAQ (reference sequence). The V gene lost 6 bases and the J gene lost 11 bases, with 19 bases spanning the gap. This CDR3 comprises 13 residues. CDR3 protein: CASRQSIGDSAFF. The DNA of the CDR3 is TGTGCCAGCAGGCAATCTATCGGGGACTCGGCTTTCTTT.

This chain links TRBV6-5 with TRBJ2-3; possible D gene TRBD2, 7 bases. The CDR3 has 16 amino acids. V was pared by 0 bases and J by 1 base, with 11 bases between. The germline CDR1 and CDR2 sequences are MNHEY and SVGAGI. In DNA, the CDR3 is TGTGCCAGCAGTTACTCAGGGGGGGCTGGCACAGATACGCAGTATTTT. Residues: CASSYSGGAGTDTQYF.

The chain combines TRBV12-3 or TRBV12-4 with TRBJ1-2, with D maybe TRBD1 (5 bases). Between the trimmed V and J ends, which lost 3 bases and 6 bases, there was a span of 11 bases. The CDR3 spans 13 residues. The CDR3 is CASSFFRADGYTF. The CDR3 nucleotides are TGTGCCAGCAGTTTCTTCAGGGCGGATGGCTACACCTTC.

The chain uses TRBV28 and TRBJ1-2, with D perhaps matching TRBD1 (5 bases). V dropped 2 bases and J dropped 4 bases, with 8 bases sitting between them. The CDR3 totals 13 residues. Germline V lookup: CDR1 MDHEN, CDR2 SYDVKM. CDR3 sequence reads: CASSLQGTYGYTF. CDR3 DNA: TGTGCCAGCAGTTTACAGGGAACCTATGGCTACACCTTC.